A selection of T cell receptor beta chains follows, all from one sample in a study of blood T cell repertoires in COVID-19. Some clones are missing from TCRdb's copy, which holds only in-frame ones; the method was immunoSEQ multiplex PCR. The sample lists some 130,000 clones; 75% to 90% were seen once. What was sequenced was peripheral blood. Receptor source: a man aged 45-65 years with active or convalescent COVID-19. CDR3s include the opening cysteine and the closing phenylalanine or tryptophan. A D gene is named only where the DNA matches it firmly. Size is stated for part of the rows, as once, few or many counts, or as a class when the clone is expanded.

>TRBD2|.|TRBJ2-3|TRBV4-1
CASSQESGASGQTDTQYF
TGCGCCAGCAGCCAAGAATCTGGGGCTAGCGGGCAAACAGATACGCAGTATTTT
>TRBD1|.|TRBJ1-2|TRBV6-1
CASSDSGTGGYGYTF
TGTGCCAGCAGTGATTCCGGGACAGGGGGCTATGGCTACACCTTC
>.|.|TRBJ2-7|TRBV30
CAWRVRGSSYEQYF
TGTGCCTGGAGGGTTAGGGGGAGCTCCTACGAGCAGTACTTC
>.|once|TRBJ1-4|TRBV5-6
CASSAGINEKLFF
TGTGCCAGCAGCGCGGGGATTAATGAAAAACTGTTTTTT
>.|.|TRBJ1-2|TRBV27
CASSFLGGNGYTF
TGTGCCAGCAGTTTCCTGGGGGGGAATGGCTACACCTTC
>TRBD1|.|TRBJ2-7|TRBV19
CASSYSDRGSREQYF
TGTGCCAGTAGTTACTCGGACAGGGGTTCCAGGGAGCAGTACTTC
>.|.|TRBJ2-3|TRBV7-7
CASSPNLGRTDTQYF
TGTGCCAGCAGCCCAAACCTGGGGAGGACAGATACGCAGTATTTT
>.|.|TRBJ2-3|TRBV19
CASSVREATQYF
TGTGCCAGTAGTGTCCGGGAAGCCACGCAGTATTTT
>TRBD1|.|TRBJ1-3|TRBV5-1
CASSTGQPGNTIYF
TGCGCCAGCAGCACGGGACAGCCTGGAAACACCATATATTTT
>.|.|TRBJ2-3|TRBV27
CASGPPGTSTDTQYF
TGTGCCAGCGGACCACCTGGGACTAGCACAGATACGCAGTATTTT
>TRBD2|.|TRBJ2-7|TRBV5-5
CASSRAGTSGGYEQYF
TGTGCCAGCAGCAGGGCCGGGACTAGCGGCGGCTACGAGCAGTACTTC
>TRBD1|.|TRBJ1-3|TRBV19
CASSVAGTGDTGNTIYF
TGTGCCAGTAGTGTCGCCGGGACAGGGGATACTGGAAACACCATATATTTT
>.|few|TRBJ2-7|TRBV18
CASSPTGAYEQYF
TGTGCCAGCTCACCGACTGGGGCTTACGAGCAGTACTTC
>.|.|TRBJ2-7|TRBV5-1
CASSPQPPGHGSYEQYF
TGCGCCAGCAGCCCCCAACCTCCGGGACATGGCTCCTACGAGCAGTACTTC
>.|.|TRBJ1-2|TRBV19
CASIKQPSGSLNYGYTF
TGTGCCAGTATTAAGCAGCCCTCAGGGTCGCTAAACTATGGCTACACCTTC
>.|.|TRBJ2-7|TRBV5-6
CASSSSLPSYEQYF
TGTGCCAGCAGCTCCAGTCTCCCTTCCTACGAGCAGTACTTC
>.|few|TRBJ2-7|TRBV27
CASSLSRQNEQYF
TGTGCCAGCAGTTTATCGAGACAGAACGAGCAGTACTTC
>TRBD1|.|TRBJ1-6|TRBV28
CASSPGTGQGSYNSPLHF
TGTGCCAGCAGTCCCGGGACAGGTCAAGGATCATATAATTCACCCCTCCACTTT
>.|.|TRBJ1-4|TRBV19
CASSPAGVATNEKLFF
TGTGCCAGTAGTCCGGCCGGGGTTGCAACTAATGAAAAACTGTTTTTT
>TRBD1|few|TRBJ2-7|TRBV6-5
CASSPWDSLYEQYF
TGTGCCAGCAGTCCTTGGGACAGCCTCTACGAGCAGTACTTC
>TRBD1|.|TRBJ1-1|TRBV5-1
CASSFTGGTEAFF
TGCGCCAGCAGCTTTACAGGGGGCACTGAAGCTTTCTTT
>.|.|TRBJ1-6|TRBV10-1
CASSEVDSPLHF
TGCGCCAGCAGTGAGGTCGATTCACCCCTCCACTTT
>.|.|TRBJ2-3|TRBV5-6
CASSPDSSSTDTQYF
TGTGCCAGCAGCCCGGACAGCTCTAGCACAGATACGCAGTATTTT
>.|.|TRBJ2-5|TRBV2
CASSEAIGGTRKTQYF
TGTGCCAGCAGTGAAGCTATTGGAGGTACCCGAAAGACCCAGTACTTC
>.|few|TRBJ1-1|TRBV29-1
CSVEAWGGTEAFF
TGCAGCGTTGAAGCCTGGGGGGGCACTGAAGCTTTCTTT
>TRBD2|.|TRBJ2-1|TRBV5-1
CASSLELAGGPDEQFF
TGCGCCAGCAGCTTGGAACTAGCGGGGGGCCCCGATGAGCAGTTCTTC
>.|.|TRBJ2-1|TRBV5-1
CASSLGSSGRSSYNEQFF
TGCGCCAGCAGCTTGGGTTCAAGCGGCCGCAGCTCCTACAATGAGCAGTTCTTC
>.|.|TRBJ2-1|TRBV11-2
CASSFGQTYNEQFF
TGTGCCAGCAGCTTTGGACAGACCTACAATGAGCAGTTCTTC
>TRBD1|once|TRBJ1-1|TRBV5-1
CASSPRTGANTEAFF
TGCGCCAGCAGCCCTCGGACAGGGGCAAACACTGAAGCTTTCTTT
>.|.|TRBJ2-3|TRBV5-5
CASSLLGSITDTQYF
TGTGCCAGCAGCTTGTTGGGCAGCATCACAGATACGCAGTATTTT
>TRBD2|.|TRBJ2-7|TRBV6-1
CASSEASGRAYEQYF
TGTGCCAGCAGTGAAGCTAGCGGGAGGGCCTACGAGCAGTACTTC
>TRBD1|.|TRBJ2-7|TRBV25-1
CASSEGTVVSYEQYF
TGTGCCAGCAGTGAAGGGACAGTGGTTTCCTACGAGCAGTACTTC
>.|once|TRBJ2-3|TRBV27
CASSLPGGTQYF
TGTGCCAGCAGCCTCCCAGGTGGAACGCAGTATTTT
>TRBD1|.|TRBJ1-6|TRBV19
CASSIRGQGISPLHF
TGTGCCAGTAGTATTAGGGGACAGGGGATTTCACCCCTCCACTTT
>TRBD1|.|TRBJ1-2|TRBV9
CASSVGQYHYFGYTF
TGTGCCAGCAGCGTGGGACAGTACCACTATTTTGGCTACACCTTC
>TRBD2|.|TRBJ2-5|TRBV5-4
CASSLISGGQETQYF
TGTGCCAGCAGCTTGATAAGCGGGGGGCAAGAGACCCAGTACTTC
>TRBD1|.|TRBJ1-5|TRBV28
CASSQPGQNQPQHF
TGTGCCAGCAGCCAACCGGGACAGAATCAGCCCCAGCATTTT
>.|.|TRBJ1-6|TRBV27
CASSPLSSYNSPLHF
TGTGCCAGCAGCCCGCTAAGCTCCTATAATTCACCCCTCCACTTT
>.|.|TRBJ2-5|TRBV14
CASSRRVYETQYF
TGTGCCAGCAGCCGCAGGGTTTACGAGACCCAGTACTTC
>TRBD2|.|TRBJ2-5|TRBV19
CASTRTSGTYQETQYF
TGTGCCAGCACAAGGACTAGCGGGACGTACCAAGAGACCCAGTACTTC
>TRBD2|.|TRBJ2-3|TRBV15
CATSRGLADTDTQYF
TGTGCCACCAGCAGAGGACTAGCAGACACAGATACGCAGTATTTT